These 14 T cell receptor beta chains were all obtained from the same sample, sequenced in a study of shared clonotypes between healthy human individuals. Method: immunoSEQ multiplex PCR; TCRdb's copy keeps in-frame clones and lacks some. In the table there are about 1.1 million clones, 75% to 80% of which are singletons. Sequenced sample: memory CD4+ T cells from PBMCs. Subset in this sample: CD45RA-negative fraction. The source of these receptors is a young man in good health. Some clones in this sample may be carry-over from other donors' samples.

Concerning this clone itself: The same CDR3 arises from other DNA sequences in this sample as well. The rearrangement joins TRBV25-1 to TRBJ2-6; D ambiguous. The CDR3 loop spans 14 amino acids. Deletions cut 7 bases from V and 1 base from J, with 8 bases between. Germline V gene lookup returns CDR1 MGHDK and CDR2 SYGVNS. The CDR3 region is CASTRGSGANVLTF. The CDR3, as DNA: TGTGCCAGCACCCGAGGTTCTGGGGCCAACGTCCTGACTTTC.

The V and J genes are TRBV28 and TRBJ1-4, with D possibly TRBD1 on 5 matching bases. CDR1 and CDR2 from the germline V gene are MDHEN and SYDVKM. The CDR3 is 15 residues long. Trimming left V 7 bases short and J 4 bases short, with 16 bases between. The CDR3 reads CASKTAQRNNEKLFF. CDR3 in DNA: TGTGCCAGCAAGACAGCCCAACGAAATAATGAAAAACTGTTTTTT.

On this clone itself: Since a much larger clone is just one base distant, this may be a read error. This specimen includes other DNA sequences encoding the same CDR3. The V gene is TRBV28, the J gene TRBJ1-2; D unresolved. With 3 bases removed from V and 4 bases from J, the gap between germline ends came to 6 bases. CDR1 and CDR2 from the germline V gene are MDHEN and SYDVKM. This CDR3 contains 12 residues. The CDR3 region is CASSLESYGYTF. The CDR3, as DNA: TGTGCCAGCAGTTTGGAGAGCTATGGCTACACCTTC.

The rearrangement uses TRBV12-5 and TRBJ1-2; 7 positions match TRBD1. Germline CDR1 and CDR2: LGHNT and FRNRAP. Unmatched junction bases numbered 5, after V lost 7 bases and J lost 6 bases. The CDR3 has 12 residues. Here the CDR3 DNA reads TGTGCTAGTGCACAGGGGATCAATGGCTACACCTTC. This codes for CASAQGINGYTF.

The chain links TRBV27 to TRBJ2-3, with 10 bases that match TRBD2. Per germline, CDR1 MNHEY and CDR2 SMNVEV (reference sequence). This CDR3 is built from 16 residues. Unmatched junction bases numbered 11, after V lost 6 bases and J lost 5 bases. The CDR3 region has the DNA TGTGCCAGCAGGCCCCTAGCGGGAGTTCCCCAAGATACGCAGTATTTT. Encoded protein: CASRPLAGVPQDTQYF.

The chain carries TRBV7-2 and TRBJ2-3, with 7 bases that match TRBD1. The CDR3 sequence is 17 residues long. Germline CDR1 reads SGHTA; CDR2 reads FQGNSA. V shed 5 bases and J 0 bases; nucleotides not matched to a gene: 11. The CDR3 DNA reads TGTGCCAGCAGCCCCCGCCCGAGGGGGCGAAGCACAGATACGCAGTATTTT. Amino acid sequence: CASSPRPRGRSTDTQYF.

Concerning this clone itself: The sample carries other DNA sequences with the same CDR3. This rearrangement joins TRBV30 to TRBJ1-2; D is unresolved. Trimming removed 1 base at V and 3 bases at J, with 6 bases between. The CDR3 spans 12 residues. CDR1 GTSNPN and CDR2 SVGIG come from the germline V gene (reference sequence). The CDR3 bases are TGTGCCTGGAGTGCCTCTGACTATGGCTACACCTTC. Residues: CAWSASDYGYTF. Full variable domain (missing parts from reference TRBV30 and TRBJ1-2): SQTIHQWPATLVQPVGSPLSLECTVEGTSNPNLYWYRQAAGRGLQLLFYSVGIGQISSEVPQNLSASRPQDRQFILSSKKLLLSDSGFYLCAWSASDYGYTFGSGTRLTVV.

V is TRBV27 and J is TRBJ1-1; the D is unclear. The V and J ends lost 6 bases and 7 bases respectively, with 9 bases between them. The CDR3 sequence is 11 residues long. The germline V gene has CDR1 MNHEY and CDR2 SMNVEV (reference sequence). The CDR3 DNA reads as TGTGCCAGCAGGTTCCGGGGTGAAGCTTTCTTT. Translating gives CASRFRGEAFF.

The CDR3: CASSLFSLGRRHEKLFF. The CDR3 region has the DNA TGTGCCAGCAGTTTATTTTCTTTGGGTCGGCGGCATGAAAAACTGTTTTTT. The J gene is TRBJ1-4, the V gene TRBV27; D unclear. Germline CDR1 MNHEY, CDR2 SMNVEV (reference sequence). CDR3 size: 17 residues. V lost 1 base and J lost 6, with 18 bases in between.

The table lists this clone with a count of one. The chain is built from TRBV4-2 and TRBJ2-6; 9 bases map to TRBD2. The J segment lost 4 bases and the V segment lost 4 bases, leaving 5 bases of the junction unmatched. Germline V gene data show CDR1 as LGHNA and CDR2 as YNFKEQ. The CDR3 sequence is 16 residues long. The chain's CDR3 is CASSRAGGSGANVLTF. The CDR3 DNA reads as TGTGCCAGCAGCCGAGCGGGAGGTTCAGGGGCCAACGTCCTGACTTTC.

In this sample, this clone turned up a few times. This sequence joins TRBV7-2 and TRBJ1-4, with 7 nucleotides matching TRBD1. V dropped 3 bases and J dropped 6; count of bases not matched to a gene: 1. The CDR3 is 13 residues long. Germline CDR1 SGHTA, CDR2 FQGNSA. CDR3 protein: CASSFGTDEKLFF. The CDR3 region has the DNA TGTGCCAGCAGCTTCGGGACAGATGAAAAACTGTTTTTT.

This sequence joins TRBV7-2 and TRBJ1-2; D perhaps matches TRBD1 (6 bases). Trimming removed 5 bases at V and 3 bases at J, with 13 bases between. This CDR3 is 14 amino acids long. Germline CDR1 and CDR2: SGHTA and FQGNSA. The CDR3 sequence: CASSGRTADYGYTF. CDR3 DNA: TGTGCCAGCAGCGGACGGACAGCGGACTATGGCTACACCTTC.

This clone is a singleton in its sample. This sequence joins TRBV6-1 and TRBJ1-1, with unresolved D. With 0 bases removed from V and 7 bases from J, the gap between germline ends came to 9 bases. The CDR3 has 13 residues. In germline, CDR1 is MNHNS, CDR2 SASEGT. This CDR3 is CASSEAGPFEAFF. For the CDR3, the DNA is TGTGCCAGCAGTGAAGCGGGCCCGTTTGAAGCTTTCTTT.

This clone occurred a few times. The rearrangement joins TRBV7-2 to TRBJ1-1, with a tentative D call TRBD1 (5 bases). The CDR3 has 15 residues. Trimming left V 5 bases short and J 4 bases short, with 17 bases between. The germline gives CDR1 SGHTA, CDR2 FQGNSA. The CDR3 reads CASSPWGVVATEAFF. The CDR3 DNA sequence: TGTGCCAGCAGCCCCTGGGGCGTAGTTGCCACTGAAGCTTTCTTT.